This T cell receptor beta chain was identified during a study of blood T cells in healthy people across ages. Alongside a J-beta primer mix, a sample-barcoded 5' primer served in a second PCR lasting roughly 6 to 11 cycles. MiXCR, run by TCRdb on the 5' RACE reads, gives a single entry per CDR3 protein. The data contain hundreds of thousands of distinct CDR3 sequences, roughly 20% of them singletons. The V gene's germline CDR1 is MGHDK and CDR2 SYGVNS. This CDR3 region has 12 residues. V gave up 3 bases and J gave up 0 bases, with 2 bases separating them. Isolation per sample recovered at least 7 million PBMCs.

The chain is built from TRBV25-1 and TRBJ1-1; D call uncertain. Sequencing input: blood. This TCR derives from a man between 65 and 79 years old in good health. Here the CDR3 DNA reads TGTGCCAGCAGTGATGTGAACACTGAAGCTTTCTTT. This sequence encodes CASSDVNTEAFF.